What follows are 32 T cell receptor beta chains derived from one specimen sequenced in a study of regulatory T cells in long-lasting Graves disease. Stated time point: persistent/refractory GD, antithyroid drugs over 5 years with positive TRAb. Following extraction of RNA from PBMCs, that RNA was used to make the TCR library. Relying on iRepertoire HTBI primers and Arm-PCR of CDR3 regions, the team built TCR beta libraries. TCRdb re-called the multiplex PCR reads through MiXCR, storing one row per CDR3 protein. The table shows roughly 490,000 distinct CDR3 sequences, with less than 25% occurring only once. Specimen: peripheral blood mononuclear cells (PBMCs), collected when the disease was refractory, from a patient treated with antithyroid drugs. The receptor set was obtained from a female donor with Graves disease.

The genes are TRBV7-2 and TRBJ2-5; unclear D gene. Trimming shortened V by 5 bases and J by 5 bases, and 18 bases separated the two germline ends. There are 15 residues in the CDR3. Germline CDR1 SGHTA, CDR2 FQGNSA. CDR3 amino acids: CASSTTVTSRETQYF. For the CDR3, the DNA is TGTGCCAGCAGCACTACTGTGACATCGAGGGAGACCCAGTACTTC.

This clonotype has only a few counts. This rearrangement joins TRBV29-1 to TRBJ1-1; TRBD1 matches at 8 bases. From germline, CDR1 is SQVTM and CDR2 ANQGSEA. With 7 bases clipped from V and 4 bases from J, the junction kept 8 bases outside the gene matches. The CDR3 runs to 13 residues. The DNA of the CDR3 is TGCAGCGGAATCAGGGGGCAGGGCACTGAAGCTTTCTTT. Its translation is CSGIRGQGTEAFF.

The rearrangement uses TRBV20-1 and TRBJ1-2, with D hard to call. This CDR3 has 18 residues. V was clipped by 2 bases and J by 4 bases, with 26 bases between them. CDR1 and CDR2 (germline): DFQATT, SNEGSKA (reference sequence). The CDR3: CSARWWPDKLGSGYGYTF. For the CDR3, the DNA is TGCAGTGCTAGATGGTGGCCCGACAAATTAGGGTCTGGCTATGGCTACACCTTC.

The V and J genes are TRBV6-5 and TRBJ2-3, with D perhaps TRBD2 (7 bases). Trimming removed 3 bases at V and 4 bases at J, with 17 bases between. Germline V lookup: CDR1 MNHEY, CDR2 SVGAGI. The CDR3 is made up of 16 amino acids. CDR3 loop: CASSYKGGGPSDTQYF. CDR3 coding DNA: TGTGCCAGCAGTTATAAAGGGGGAGGGCCATCAGATACGCAGTATTTT.

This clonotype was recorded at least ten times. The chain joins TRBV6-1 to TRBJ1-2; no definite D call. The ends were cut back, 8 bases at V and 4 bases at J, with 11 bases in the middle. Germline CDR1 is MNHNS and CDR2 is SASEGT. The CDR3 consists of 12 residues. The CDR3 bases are TGTGCCAGCCTCGATGAGCGCTATGGCTACACCTTC. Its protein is CASLDERYGYTF.

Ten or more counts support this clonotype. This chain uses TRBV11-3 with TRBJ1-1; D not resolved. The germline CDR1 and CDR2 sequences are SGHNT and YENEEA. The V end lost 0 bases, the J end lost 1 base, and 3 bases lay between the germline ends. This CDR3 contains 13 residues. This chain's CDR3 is CASSLEENTEAFF. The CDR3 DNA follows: TGTGCCAGCAGCTTAGAAGAGAACACTGAAGCTTTCTTT.

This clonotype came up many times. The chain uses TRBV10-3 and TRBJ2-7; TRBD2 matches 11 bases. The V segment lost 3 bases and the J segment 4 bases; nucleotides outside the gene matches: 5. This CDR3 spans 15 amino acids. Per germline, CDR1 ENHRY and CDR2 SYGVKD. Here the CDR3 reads CAISDPTSGSYEQYF. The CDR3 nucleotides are TGTGCCATCAGTGACCCCACTAGCGGGAGTTACGAGCAGTACTTC.

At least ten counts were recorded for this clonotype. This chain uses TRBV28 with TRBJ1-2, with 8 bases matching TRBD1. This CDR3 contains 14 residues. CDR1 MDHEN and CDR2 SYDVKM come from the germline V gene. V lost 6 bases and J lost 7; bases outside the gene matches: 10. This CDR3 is CASRTTGGSIGYTF. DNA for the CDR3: TGTGCCAGCAGGACTACAGGGGGTTCGATTGGCTACACCTTC.

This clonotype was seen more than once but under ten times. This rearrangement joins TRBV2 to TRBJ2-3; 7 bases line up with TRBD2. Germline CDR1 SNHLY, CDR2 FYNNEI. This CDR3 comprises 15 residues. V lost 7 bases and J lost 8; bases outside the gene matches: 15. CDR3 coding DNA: TGTGCCAGCACTAGGACCCCTCGCGGGGAGGGTACGCAGTATTTT. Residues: CASTRTPRGEGTQYF. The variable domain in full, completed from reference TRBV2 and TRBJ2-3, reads EPEVTQTPSHQVTQMGQEVILRCVPISNHLYFYWYRQILGQKVEFLVSFYNNEISEKSEIFDDQFSVERPDGSNFTLKIRSTKLEDSAMYFCASTRTPRGEGTQYFGPGTRLTVL.

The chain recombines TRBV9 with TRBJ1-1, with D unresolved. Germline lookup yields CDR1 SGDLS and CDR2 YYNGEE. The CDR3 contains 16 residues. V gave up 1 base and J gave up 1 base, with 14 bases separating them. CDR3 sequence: CASSVTGTGSNTEAFF. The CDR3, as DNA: TGTGCCAGCAGCGTAACCGGCACGGGGTCGAACACTGAAGCTTTCTTT.

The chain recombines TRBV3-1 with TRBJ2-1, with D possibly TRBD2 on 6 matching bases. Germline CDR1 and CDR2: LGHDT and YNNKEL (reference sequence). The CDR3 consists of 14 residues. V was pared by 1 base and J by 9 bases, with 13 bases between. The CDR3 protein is CASSQGSSVTEQFF. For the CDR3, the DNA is TGTGCCAGCAGCCAAGGATCTAGCGTAACTGAGCAGTTCTTC.

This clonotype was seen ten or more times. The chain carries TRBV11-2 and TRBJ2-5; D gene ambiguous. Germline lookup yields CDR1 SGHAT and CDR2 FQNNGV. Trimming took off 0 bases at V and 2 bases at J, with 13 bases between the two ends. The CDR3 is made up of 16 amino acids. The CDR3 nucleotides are TGTGCCAGCAGCTTAGATCTGGCAGCAATTCAAGAGACCCAGTACTTC. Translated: CASSLDLAAIQETQYF.

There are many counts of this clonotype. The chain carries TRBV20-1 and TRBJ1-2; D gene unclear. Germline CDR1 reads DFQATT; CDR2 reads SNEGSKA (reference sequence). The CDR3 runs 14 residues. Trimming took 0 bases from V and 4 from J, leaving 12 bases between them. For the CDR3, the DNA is TGCAGTGCTAGAGATTTGACGGGGAGCTATGGCTACACCTTC. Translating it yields CSARDLTGSYGYTF.

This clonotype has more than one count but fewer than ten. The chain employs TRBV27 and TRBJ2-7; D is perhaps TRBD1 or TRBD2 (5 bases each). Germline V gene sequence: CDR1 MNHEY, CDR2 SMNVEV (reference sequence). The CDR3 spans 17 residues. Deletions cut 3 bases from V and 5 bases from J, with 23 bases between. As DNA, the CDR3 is TGTGCCAGCAGTTTGAATGGGGGTCGTGGGTTAAACGACGAGCAGTACTTC. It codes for CASSLNGGRGLNDEQYF.

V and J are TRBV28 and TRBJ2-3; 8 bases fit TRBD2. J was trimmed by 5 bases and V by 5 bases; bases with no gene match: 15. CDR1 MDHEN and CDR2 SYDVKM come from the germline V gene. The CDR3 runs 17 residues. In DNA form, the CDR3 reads TGTGCCAGCAGTCGCCGGCCCGCGGGACTAGGGGTAGATACGCAGTATTTT. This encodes CASSRRPAGLGVDTQYF.

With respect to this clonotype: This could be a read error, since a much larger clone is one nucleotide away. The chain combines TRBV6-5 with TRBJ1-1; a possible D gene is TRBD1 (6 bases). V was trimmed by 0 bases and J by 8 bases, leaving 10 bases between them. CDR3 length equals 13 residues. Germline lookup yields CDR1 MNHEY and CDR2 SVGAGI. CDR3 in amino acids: CASSYSRGGEAFF. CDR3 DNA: TGTGCCAGCAGTTACTCGAGAGGGGGAGAAGCTTTCTTT.

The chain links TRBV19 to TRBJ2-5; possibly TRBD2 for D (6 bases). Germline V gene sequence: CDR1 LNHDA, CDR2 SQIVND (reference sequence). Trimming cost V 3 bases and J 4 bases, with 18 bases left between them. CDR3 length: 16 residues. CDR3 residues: CASSIITGAELETQYF. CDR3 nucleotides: TGTGCCAGTAGTATCATAACGGGAGCGGAATTAGAGACCCAGTACTTC.

DNA of the CDR3: TGTGCCAGCAGTCGCCTGGCGGCAGGGGCGGGCGGCTACACCTTC. Translating gives CASSRLAAGAGGYTF. The chain joins TRBV7-2 to TRBJ1-2, with D maybe TRBD1 (6 bases). The CDR3 loop spans 15 amino acids. V was trimmed by 6 bases and J by 8 bases, leaving 22 bases between them. Germline values: CDR1 SGHTA, CDR2 FQGNSA. Drawing the rest from reference TRBV7-2 and TRBJ1-2, the complete variable domain is GAGVSQSPSNKVTEKGKDVELRCDPISGHTALYWYRQSLGQGLEFLIYFQGNSAPDKSGLPSDRFSAERTGGSVSTLTIQRTQQEDSAVYLCASSRLAAGAGGYTFGSGTRLTVV.

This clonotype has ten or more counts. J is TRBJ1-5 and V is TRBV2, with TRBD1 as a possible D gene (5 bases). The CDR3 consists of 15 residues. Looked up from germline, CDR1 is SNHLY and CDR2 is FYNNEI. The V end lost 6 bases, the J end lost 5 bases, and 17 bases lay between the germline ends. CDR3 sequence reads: CASRAQGTQYQPQHF. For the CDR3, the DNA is TGTGCCAGCAGGGCCCAGGGCACACAGTATCAGCCCCAGCATTTT.

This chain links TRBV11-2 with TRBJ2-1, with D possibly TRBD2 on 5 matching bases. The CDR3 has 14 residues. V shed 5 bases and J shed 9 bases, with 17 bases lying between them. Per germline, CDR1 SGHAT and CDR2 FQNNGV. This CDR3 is CASSISPSFGEQFF. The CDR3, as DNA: TGTGCCAGCAGCATATCCCCTAGCTTCGGTGAGCAGTTCTTC.

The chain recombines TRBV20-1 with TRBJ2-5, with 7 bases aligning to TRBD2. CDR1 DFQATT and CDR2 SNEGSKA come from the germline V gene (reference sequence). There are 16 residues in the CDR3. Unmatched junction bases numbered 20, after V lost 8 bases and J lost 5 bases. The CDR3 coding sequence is TGCAGTATCTATGGTTGGGCGGTTGGGGGGGAGGAGACCCAGTACTTC. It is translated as CSIYGWAVGGEETQYF.

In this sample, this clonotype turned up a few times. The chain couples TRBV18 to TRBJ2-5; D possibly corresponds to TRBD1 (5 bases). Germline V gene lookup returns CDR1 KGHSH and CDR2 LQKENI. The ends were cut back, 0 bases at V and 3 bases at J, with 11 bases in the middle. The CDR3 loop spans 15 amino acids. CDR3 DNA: TGTGCCAGCTCACCACCGACAGCGTCAGAAGAGACCCAGTACTTC. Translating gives CASSPPTASEETQYF.

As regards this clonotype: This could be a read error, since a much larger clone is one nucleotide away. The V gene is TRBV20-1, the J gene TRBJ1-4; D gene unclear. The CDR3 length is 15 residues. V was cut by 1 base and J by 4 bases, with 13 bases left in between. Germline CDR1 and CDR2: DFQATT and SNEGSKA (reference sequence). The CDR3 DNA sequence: TGCAGTGCTAGAGGTGGAGAACAGCTTAATGAAAAACTGTTTTTT. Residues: CSARGGEQLNEKLFF.

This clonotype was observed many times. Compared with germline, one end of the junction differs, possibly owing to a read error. CDR3 in amino acids: CASSYPPRGATYEKLFF. CDR3 in DNA: TGTGCCAGCAGTTACCCTCCTCGCGGGGCAACTTATGAAAAACTGTTTTTT. The V gene is TRBV6-2 or TRBV6-3, the J gene TRBJ1-4; the D gene is possibly TRBD1 (5 bases). The CDR3 loop spans 17 amino acids. Germline assignment: CDR1 MNHEY and CDR2 SVGEGT.

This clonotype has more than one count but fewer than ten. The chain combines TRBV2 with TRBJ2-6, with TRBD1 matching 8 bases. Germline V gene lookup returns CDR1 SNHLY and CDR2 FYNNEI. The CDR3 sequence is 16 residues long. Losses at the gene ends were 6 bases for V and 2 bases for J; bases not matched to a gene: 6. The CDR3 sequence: CASSLDREAGANVLTF. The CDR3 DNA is TGTGCCAGCAGCTTGGACAGGGAGGCTGGGGCCAACGTCCTGACTTTC.

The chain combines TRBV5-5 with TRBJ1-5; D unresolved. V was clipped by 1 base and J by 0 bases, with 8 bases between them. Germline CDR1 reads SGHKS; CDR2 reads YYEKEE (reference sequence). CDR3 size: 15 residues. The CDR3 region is CASSLSVLSNQPQHF. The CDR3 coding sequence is TGTGCCAGCAGCTTGTCAGTACTTAGCAATCAGCCCCAGCATTTT.

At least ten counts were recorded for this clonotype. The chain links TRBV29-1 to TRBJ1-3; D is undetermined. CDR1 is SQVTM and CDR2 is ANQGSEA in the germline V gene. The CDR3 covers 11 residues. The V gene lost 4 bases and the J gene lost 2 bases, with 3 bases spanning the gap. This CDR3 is CSVVAGNTIYF. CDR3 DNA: TGCAGCGTTGTTGCTGGAAACACCATATATTTT.

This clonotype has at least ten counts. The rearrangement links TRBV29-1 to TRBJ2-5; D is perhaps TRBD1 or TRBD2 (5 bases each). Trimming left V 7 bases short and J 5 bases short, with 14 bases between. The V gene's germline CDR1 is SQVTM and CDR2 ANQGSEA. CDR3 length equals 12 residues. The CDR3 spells CSADGARETQYF. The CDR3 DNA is TGCAGCGCGGACGGGGCACGGGAGACCCAGTACTTC.

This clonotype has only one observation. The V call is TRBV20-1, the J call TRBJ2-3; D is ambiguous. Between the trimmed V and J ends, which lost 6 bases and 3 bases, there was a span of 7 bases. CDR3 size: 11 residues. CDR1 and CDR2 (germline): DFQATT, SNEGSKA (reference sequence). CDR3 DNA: TGCAGTGCCCTCCTAACAGATACGCAGTATTTT. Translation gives CSALLTDTQYF.

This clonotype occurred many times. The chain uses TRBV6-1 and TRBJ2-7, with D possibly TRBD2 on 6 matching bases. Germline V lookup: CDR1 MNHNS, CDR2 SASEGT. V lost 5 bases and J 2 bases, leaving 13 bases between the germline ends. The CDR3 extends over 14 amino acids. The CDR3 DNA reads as TGTGCCAGCAGTCCCCCGGGGGTCCCCTACGAGCAGTACTTC. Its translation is CASSPPGVPYEQYF.

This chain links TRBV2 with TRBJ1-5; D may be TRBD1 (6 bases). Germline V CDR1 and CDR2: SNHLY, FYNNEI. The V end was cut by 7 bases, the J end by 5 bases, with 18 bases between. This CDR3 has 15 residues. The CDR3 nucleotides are TGTGCCAGCACCCAAGGGGGGTCCTTTTATCAGCCCCAGCATTTT. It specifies CASTQGGSFYQPQHF. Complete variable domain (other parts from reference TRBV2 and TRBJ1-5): EPEVTQTPSHQVTQMGQEVILRCVPISNHLYFYWYRQILGQKVEFLVSFYNNEISEKSEIFDDQFSVERPDGSNFTLKIRSTKLEDSAMYFCASTQGGSFYQPQHFGDGTRLSIL.

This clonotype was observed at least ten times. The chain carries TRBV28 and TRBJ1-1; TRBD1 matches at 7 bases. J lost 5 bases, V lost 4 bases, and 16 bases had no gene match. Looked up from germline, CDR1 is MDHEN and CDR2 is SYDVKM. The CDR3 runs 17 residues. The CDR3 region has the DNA TGTGCCAGCAGTTCACTAGGGACAGAACCCCATTGGACTGAAGCTTTCTTT. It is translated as CASSSLGTEPHWTEAFF.